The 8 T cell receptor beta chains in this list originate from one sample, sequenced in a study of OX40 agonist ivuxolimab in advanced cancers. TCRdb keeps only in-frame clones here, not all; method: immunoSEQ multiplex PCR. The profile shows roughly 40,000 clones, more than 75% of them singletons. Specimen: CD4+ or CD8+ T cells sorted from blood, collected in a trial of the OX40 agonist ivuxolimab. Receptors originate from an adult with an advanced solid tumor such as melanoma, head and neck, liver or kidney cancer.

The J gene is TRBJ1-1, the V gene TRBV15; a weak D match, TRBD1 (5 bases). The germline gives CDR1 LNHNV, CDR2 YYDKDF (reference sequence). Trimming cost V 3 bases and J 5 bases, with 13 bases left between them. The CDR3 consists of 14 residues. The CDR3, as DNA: TGTGCCACCAGCAGGTGGTACGGGGGGACTGAAGCTTTCTTT. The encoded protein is CATSRWYGGTEAFF.

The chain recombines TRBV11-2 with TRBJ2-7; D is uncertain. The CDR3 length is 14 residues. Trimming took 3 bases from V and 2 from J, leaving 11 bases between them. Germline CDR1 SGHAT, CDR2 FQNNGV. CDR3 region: CASSFLDIAYEQYF. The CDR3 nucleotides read TGTGCCAGCAGCTTTCTAGACATTGCCTACGAGCAGTACTTC.

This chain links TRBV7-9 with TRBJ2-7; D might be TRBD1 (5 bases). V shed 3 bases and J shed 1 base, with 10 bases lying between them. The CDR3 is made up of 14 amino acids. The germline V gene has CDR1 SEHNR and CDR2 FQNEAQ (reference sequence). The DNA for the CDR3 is TGTGCCAGCAGCTTCGTTGACAGTTCCTACGAGCAGTACTTC. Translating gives CASSFVDSSYEQYF.

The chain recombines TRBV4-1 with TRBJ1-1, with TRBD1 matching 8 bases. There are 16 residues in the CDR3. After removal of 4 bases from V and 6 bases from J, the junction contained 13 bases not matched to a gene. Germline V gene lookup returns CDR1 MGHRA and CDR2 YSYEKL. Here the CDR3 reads CASSLPGGAEFAEAFF. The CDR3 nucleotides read TGCGCCAGCAGCCTCCCAGGGGGCGCAGAATTTGCTGAAGCTTTCTTT.

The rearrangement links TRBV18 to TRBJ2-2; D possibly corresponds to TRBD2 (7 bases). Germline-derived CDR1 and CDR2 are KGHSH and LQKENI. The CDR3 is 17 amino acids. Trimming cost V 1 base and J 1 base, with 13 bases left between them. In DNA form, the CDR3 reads TGTGCCAGCTCACCACATAACGGGGGGCTGAACACCGGGGAGCTGTTTTTT. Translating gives CASSPHNGGLNTGELFF.

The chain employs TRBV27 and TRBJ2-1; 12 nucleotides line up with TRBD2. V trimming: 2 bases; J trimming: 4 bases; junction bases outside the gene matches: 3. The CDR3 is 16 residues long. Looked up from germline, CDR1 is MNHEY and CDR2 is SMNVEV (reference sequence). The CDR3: CASSLLGTSGYNEQFF. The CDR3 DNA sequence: TGTGCCAGCAGTTTACTCGGGACTAGCGGGTACAATGAGCAGTTCTTC.

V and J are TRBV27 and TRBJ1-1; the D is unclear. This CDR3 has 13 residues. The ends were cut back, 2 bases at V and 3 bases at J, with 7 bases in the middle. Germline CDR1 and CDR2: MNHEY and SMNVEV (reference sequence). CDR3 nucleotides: TGTGCCAGCAGTTTAAGACACGACACTGAAGCTTTCTTT. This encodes CASSLRHDTEAFF.

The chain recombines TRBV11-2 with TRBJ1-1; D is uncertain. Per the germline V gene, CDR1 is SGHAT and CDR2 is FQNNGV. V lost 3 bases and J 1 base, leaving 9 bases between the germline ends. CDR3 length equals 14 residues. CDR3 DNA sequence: TGTGCCAGCAGCTTTCTAACACCGAACACTGAAGCTTTCTTT. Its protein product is CASSFLTPNTEAFF.